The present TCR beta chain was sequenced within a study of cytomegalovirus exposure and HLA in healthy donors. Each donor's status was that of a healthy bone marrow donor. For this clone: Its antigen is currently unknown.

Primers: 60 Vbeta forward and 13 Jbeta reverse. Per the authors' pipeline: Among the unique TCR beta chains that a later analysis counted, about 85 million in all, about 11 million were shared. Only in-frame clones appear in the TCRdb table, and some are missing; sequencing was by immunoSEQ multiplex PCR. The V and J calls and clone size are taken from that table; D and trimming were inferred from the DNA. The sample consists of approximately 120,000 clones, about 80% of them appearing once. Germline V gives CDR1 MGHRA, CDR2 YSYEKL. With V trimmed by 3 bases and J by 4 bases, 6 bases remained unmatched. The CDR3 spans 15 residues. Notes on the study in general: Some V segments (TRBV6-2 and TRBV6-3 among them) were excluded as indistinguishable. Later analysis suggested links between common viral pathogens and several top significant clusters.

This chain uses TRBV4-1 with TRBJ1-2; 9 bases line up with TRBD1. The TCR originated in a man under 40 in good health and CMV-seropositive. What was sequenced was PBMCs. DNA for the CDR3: TGCGCCAGCAGCCAGGACAGGGGAGTTGGCTATGGCTACACCTTC. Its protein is CASSQDRGVGYGYTF.